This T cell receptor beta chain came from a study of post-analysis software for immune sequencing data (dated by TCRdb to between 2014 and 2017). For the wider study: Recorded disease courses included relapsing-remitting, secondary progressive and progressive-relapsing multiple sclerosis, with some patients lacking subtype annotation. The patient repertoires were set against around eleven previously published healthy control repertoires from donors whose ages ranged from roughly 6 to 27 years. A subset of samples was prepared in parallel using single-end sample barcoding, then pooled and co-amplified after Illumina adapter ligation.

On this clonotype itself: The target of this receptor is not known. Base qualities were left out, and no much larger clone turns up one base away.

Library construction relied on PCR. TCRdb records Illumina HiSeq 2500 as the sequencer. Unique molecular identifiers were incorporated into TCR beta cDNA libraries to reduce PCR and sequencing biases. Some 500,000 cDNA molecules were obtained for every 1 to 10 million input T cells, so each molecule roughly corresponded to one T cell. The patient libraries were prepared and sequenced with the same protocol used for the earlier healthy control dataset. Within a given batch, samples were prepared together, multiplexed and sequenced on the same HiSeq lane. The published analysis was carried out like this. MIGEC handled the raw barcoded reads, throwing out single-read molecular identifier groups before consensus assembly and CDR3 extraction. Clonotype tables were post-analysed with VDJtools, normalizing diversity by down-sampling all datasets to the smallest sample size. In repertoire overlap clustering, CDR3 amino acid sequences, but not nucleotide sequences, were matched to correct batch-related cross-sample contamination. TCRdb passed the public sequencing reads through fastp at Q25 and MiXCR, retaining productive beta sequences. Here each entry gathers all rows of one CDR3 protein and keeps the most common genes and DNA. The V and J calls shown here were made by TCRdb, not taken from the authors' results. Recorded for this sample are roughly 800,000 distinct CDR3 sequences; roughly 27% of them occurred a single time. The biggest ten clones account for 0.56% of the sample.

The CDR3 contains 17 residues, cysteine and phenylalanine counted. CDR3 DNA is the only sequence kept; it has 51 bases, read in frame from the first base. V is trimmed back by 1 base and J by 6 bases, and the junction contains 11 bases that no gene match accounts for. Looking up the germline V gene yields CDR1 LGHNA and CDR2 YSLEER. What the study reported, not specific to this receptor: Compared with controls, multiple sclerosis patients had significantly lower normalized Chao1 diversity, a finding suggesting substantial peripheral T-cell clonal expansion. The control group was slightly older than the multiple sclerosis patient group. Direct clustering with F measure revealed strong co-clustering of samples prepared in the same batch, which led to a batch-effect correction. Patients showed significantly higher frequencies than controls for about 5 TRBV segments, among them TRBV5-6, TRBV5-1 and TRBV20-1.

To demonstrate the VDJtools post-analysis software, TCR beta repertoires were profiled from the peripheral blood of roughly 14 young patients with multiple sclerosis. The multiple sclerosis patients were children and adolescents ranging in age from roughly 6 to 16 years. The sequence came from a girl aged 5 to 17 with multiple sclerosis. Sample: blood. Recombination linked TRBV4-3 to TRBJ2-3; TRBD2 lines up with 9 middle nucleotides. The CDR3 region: CASSQAPGLAGPDTQYF. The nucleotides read TGCGCCAGCAGCCAAGCGCCGGGACTAGCAGGACCTGATACGCAGTATTTT.